The clone carrying this T cell receptor beta chain occurred many times. The sorting of naive CD8 T cells used the CD8+CD4-CCR7+CD45RA+ phenotype. Previously described methods with listed TCR primers produced the bulk TCR libraries. TCRdb reprocessed the PCR reads via MiXCR and lists one record per CDR3 protein. The sample has about 510,000 distinct CDR3 sequences, roughly 23% seen once. This sample stems from a study of molecular identifiers for immune sequencing clone quantification. This CDR3 has 13 residues. CDR1 and CDR2 (germline): DFQATT, SNEGSKA (reference sequence). V dropped 6 bases and J dropped 0 bases, with 12 bases sitting between them.

The chain combines TRBV20-1 with TRBJ2-7, with D perhaps TRBD2 (7 bases). The receptor was derived from a human donor in good health. Some libraries in this study had Jurkat cell RNA spiked in. Sample: naive CD8+ T cells from blood, with Jurkat cell RNA spiked in. Subset of the sample: FACS-sorted CD8+CD4-CCR7+CD45RA+ naive T cells. The chain's CDR3 is CSAGGGDSYEQYF. CDR3 sequence (DNA): TGCAGTGCAGGGGGAGGGGACTCCTACGAGCAGTACTTC.